This TCR beta chain was retrieved from a study of glioma-infiltrating T cells. Regarding the study as a whole: Very few CDR3 sequences were shared between tissue and blood. Non-neoplastic patients had below-expected tissue-blood divergence, while all gliomas exceeded expectation.

This clonotype was found many times. What it recognizes is unknown. TCR alpha and beta CDR3 regions were amplified from RNA using iRepertoire nested multiplex PCR. For one-step reverse transcription and amplification, 100-400 ng of tissue mRNA or PBMC total RNA was used. One entry per CDR3 protein, called by TCRdb with MiXCR from the multiplex PCR reads. The data hold approximately 45,000 distinct CDR3 sequences, with 20% to 25% observed a single time. Germline assignment: CDR1 SGHTS and CDR2 YDEGEE. Trimming at V came to 2 bases and at J to 7 bases, leaving 3 bases not matched to a gene. The CDR3 runs 14 residues.

The sequenced material came from glioma tissue, nonneoplastic brain tissue, or PBMCs (not recorded which). V gene TRBV5-8 combines with J gene TRBJ1-2; the match to TRBD1 covers 12 bases. This clonotype originated in a human donor with low-grade glioma or glioblastoma, undergoing nonglioma brain surgery, or in good health (not recorded which). CDR3 nucleotide sequence: TGTGCCAGCAGCTTCGGGACAGGGGGCTTTGGCTACACCTTC. This encodes CASSFGTGGFGYTF.